These 25 T cell receptor beta chains originate from one sample sequenced in a study of T cells in women clearing cervical HPV infection. Method: immunoSEQ multiplex PCR; TCRdb's copy keeps in-frame clones and lacks some. The data show tens of thousands of clones, and the top ten clones hold about 0.97%. Source material: blood buffy coat. These receptors were taken from a woman aged 18 to 75 with a cervical HPV16 infection that either progressed to CIN3+ or cleared (not recorded which).

Remarks on this clone: The CDR3 end is not reached by the read, which stops 3 residues before it; the germline J gene fills it in. V usage is TRBV5-1 and J usage is TRBJ1-5, with TRBD1 matching 9 bases. The CDR3 sequence is 15 residues long. With 1 base clipped from V and 3 bases from J, the junction kept 2 bases outside the gene matches. From germline, CDR1 is SGHRS and CDR2 YFSETQ. This chain's CDR3 is CASSLTGGINQPQHF. The sequenced part of the CDR3 DNA is TGCGCCAGCAGCTTGACAGGGGGCATCAATCAGCCC.

In regard to this clone: With the read ending 3 residues before the CDR3 end, the germline J gene is used to fill in that end. The chain has TRBV9 and TRBJ1-3, with a possible D match to TRBD1 (5 bases). The CDR3 length is 16 residues. V was trimmed by 0 bases and J by 3 bases, leaving 13 bases between them. CDR1 and CDR2 from the germline V gene are SGDLS and YYNGEE. CDR3: CASSVAAGSVGNTIYF. CDR3 DNA (partial): TGTGCCAGCAGCGTAGCAGCAGGGTCGGTTGGAAACACC.

As for this clone: The read terminates 3 residues before the CDR3 end, so the remaining end is supplied by the germline J gene. The genes are TRBV5-1 and TRBJ2-1, with a possible D match to TRBD2 (5 bases). CDR1 is SGHRS and CDR2 is YFSETQ in the germline V gene. Trimming removed 6 bases at V and 9 bases at J, with 19 bases between. The CDR3 has 14 residues. CDR3 bases read: TGCGCCAGCAAACGGGGTTTAGGATCGGGTGAG. Its translation is CASKRGLGSGE. The entire CDR3 protein reads CASKRGLGSGEQFF.

To note about this clone: The read ends 3 residues early relative to the CDR3; the germline J gene fills the gap. The chain carries TRBV29-1 and TRBJ1-5, with 10 bases that match TRBD1. The CDR3 extends over 12 amino acids. V dropped 4 bases and J dropped 7; count of bases not matched to a gene: 1. From germline, CDR1 is SQVTM and CDR2 ANQGSEA. The CDR3 sequence is CSVGQGAQPQHF. The DNA read from the CDR3 is TGCAGCGTTGGACAGGGGGCCCAGCCC.

Of note for this clone: The CDR3 extends 3 residues past the end of the read, so its final part is completed from the germline J gene. The chain recombines TRBV10-3 with TRBJ1-5; perhaps TRBD1 as D (5 bases). V lost 7 bases and J 5 bases, leaving 12 bases between the germline ends. CDR1 and CDR2 (germline): ENHRY, SYGVKD. The CDR3 is 13 residues long. The CDR3 protein is CAITRQLDQPQHF. CDR3 bases read: TGTGCCATCACCCGACAGCTGGATCAGCCC.

The CDR3 bases that were read are TGTGCCAGCAGTTACGTGGGCGCAACTAATGAAAAA. Translation gives CASSYVGATNEK. The whole CDR3 protein is CASSYVGATNEKLFF. The chain joins TRBV6-2 or TRBV6-3 to TRBJ1-4; the D is unclear. From the germline J gene comes the end of the CDR3, since the read stops 3 residues before it. Trimming removed 2 bases from V and 0 bases from J, with 7 bases in between. The CDR3 is 15 residues long. Germline CDR1 and CDR2: MNHEY and SVGEGT.

In regard to this clone: The read halts 3 residues ahead of the CDR3 end, with the missing end drawn from the germline J gene. The chain employs TRBV5-1 and TRBJ2-5; TRBD2 matches 12 bases. The CDR3 consists of 16 residues. Germline lookup yields CDR1 SGHRS and CDR2 YFSETQ. With 1 base clipped from V and 2 bases from J, the junction kept 3 bases outside the gene matches. Here the CDR3 reads CASSLSTSGGQETQYF. CDR3 bases read: TGCGCCAGCAGCTTGTCGACTAGCGGGGGACAAGAGACC.

A word on this clone: The read falls 3 residues short of the CDR3 end, and the missing part is taken from the germline J gene. The chain recombines TRBV11-2 with TRBJ2-7; D is perhaps TRBD1 or TRBD2 (5 bases each). Per germline, CDR1 SGHAT and CDR2 FQNNGV. V was clipped by 8 bases and J by 2 bases, with 16 bases between them. The CDR3 is 14 amino acids. This chain's CDR3 is CASGVDRGPYEQYF. The CDR3 bases that were read are TGTGCCAGCGGCGTCGACAGAGGGCCCTACGAG.

CDR3 DNA (partial): TGTGCCAGTAGTATGTCGGGGGTTGCAACTAATGAAAAA. Protein: CASSMSGVATNEK. The complete CDR3 sequence is CASSMSGVATNEKLFF. The chain joins TRBV19 to TRBJ1-4; a weak D match, TRBD1 (5 bases). The CDR3 is cut off 3 residues early in the read; its end comes from the germline J gene. The CDR3 covers 16 residues. Germline-derived CDR1 and CDR2 are LNHDA and SQIVND (reference sequence). Trimming removed 3 bases from V and 0 bases from J, with 11 bases in between.

About this clone: The CDR3 end falls 3 residues outside the read, so it is completed with the germline J gene. The V gene is TRBV9, the J gene TRBJ1-1, with D perhaps matching TRBD1 (6 bases). Trimming removed 0 bases from V and 6 bases from J, with 18 bases in between. The CDR3 sequence is 16 residues long. CDR1 is SGDLS, CDR2 YYNGEE, per germline. CDR3 region: CASSVGEGQRGAEAFF. The CDR3 DNA, read in part, is TGTGCCAGCAGCGTAGGCGAGGGACAACGGGGCGCTGAA. Supplemented by reference TRBV9 and TRBJ1-1, the full variable domain reads DSGVTQTPKHLITATGQRVTLRCSPRSGDLSVYWYQQSLDQGLQFLIQYYNGEERAKGNILERFSAQQFPDLHSELNLSSLELGDSALYFCASSVGEGQRGAEAFFGQGTRLTVV.

Note on this clone: The read terminates 3 residues before the CDR3 end, so the remaining end is supplied by the germline J gene. The gene calls are TRBV5-1 and TRBJ2-7; 12 positions match TRBD1. The J segment lost 4 bases and the V segment lost 5 bases, leaving 16 bases of the junction unmatched. This CDR3 contains 18 residues. Germline V gene lookup returns CDR1 SGHRS and CDR2 YFSETQ. The CDR3 loop is CASRGAGTGGGFMYEQYF. The CDR3 DNA, read in part, is TGCGCCAGCAGGGGGGCCGGGACAGGGGGCGGATTTATGTACGAG.

For this clone: The CDR3 is cut off 3 residues early in the read; its end comes from the germline J gene. The V and J genes are TRBV7-9 and TRBJ2-1, with 8 bases lining up with TRBD2. Losses at the gene ends were 1 base for V and 6 bases for J; bases not matched to a gene: 5. The length of the CDR3 is 15 residues. CDR1 and CDR2 from the germline V gene are SEHNR and FQNEAQ (reference sequence). The CDR3 loop is CASSLDSGDTNEQFF. The CDR3 bases that were read are TGTGCCAGCAGCTTAGATAGCGGGGATACCAATGAG. Looking up the rest from reference TRBV7-9 and TRBJ2-1 gives the full variable domain: DTGVSQNPRHKITKRGQNVTFRCDPISEHNRLYWYRQTLGQGPEFLTYFQNEAQLEKSRLLSDRFSAERPKGSFSTLEIQRTEQGDSAMYLCASSLDSGDTNEQFFGPGTRLTVL.

Notes on this clone: The CDR3 is cut off 3 residues early in the read; its end comes from the germline J gene. This chain uses TRBV7-6 with TRBJ2-1; TRBD1 agrees at 8 bases. Germline values: CDR1 SGHVS, CDR2 FNYEAQ. The CDR3 extends over 14 amino acids. J was trimmed by 7 bases and V by 1 base; bases with no gene match: 3. The CDR3 sequence is CASSLGQGLNEQFF. The sequenced CDR3 bases are TGTGCCAGCAGCTTAGGACAGGGGCTTAATGAG. Complete variable domain (other parts from reference TRBV7-6 and TRBJ2-1): GAGVSQSPRYKVTKRGQDVALRCDPISGHVSLYWYRQALGQGPEFLTYFNYEAQQDKSGLPNDRFSAERPEGSISTLTIQRTEQRDSAMYRCASSLGQGLNEQFFGPGTRLTVL.

Concerning this clone: Coverage ceases 3 residues before the CDR3 finishes, and the germline J gene fills in the end. The J gene is TRBJ1-2, the V gene TRBV18; no reliable D call. Trimming pared 3 bases from V and 6 bases from J, leaving 17 bases between. There are 15 residues in the CDR3. Germline CDR1 is KGHSH and CDR2 is LQKENI. The CDR3 DNA, read in part, is TGTGCCAGCTCACCCTACGGGTCCCACGGAGATGGC. Translation: CASSPYGSHGDG. The CDR3 in full is CASSPYGSHGDGYTF. Using reference TRBV18 and TRBJ1-2 for the parts outside the CDR3, the full variable domain is NAGVMQNPRHLVRRRGQEARLRCSPMKGHSHVYWYRQLPEEGLKFMVYLQKENIIDESGMPKERFSAEFPKEGPSILRIQQVVRGDSAAYFCASSPYGSHGDGYTFGSGTRLTVV.

In regard to this clone: The read terminates 3 residues ahead of where the CDR3 ends, so the germline J gene completes it. The genes are TRBV5-1 and TRBJ2-1, with 8 bases identical to TRBD2. Germline CDR1 reads SGHRS; CDR2 reads YFSETQ. V dropped 4 bases and J dropped 2; count of bases not matched to a gene: 8. CDR3 length equals 16 residues. Here the CDR3 reads CASSPQFGGAYNEQFF. Incomplete CDR3 DNA: TGCGCCAGCAGCCCCCAATTCGGGGGGGCCTACAATGAG.

As concerns this clone: The missing CDR3 end, 3 residues past where the read stops, is filled in from the germline J gene. The chain links TRBV7-2 to TRBJ2-1, with no clear D. Germline lookup yields CDR1 SGHTA and CDR2 FQGNSA. The CDR3 is made up of 14 amino acids. V was shortened by 7 bases and J by 6 bases, with 16 bases between the two germline ends. CDR3 loop: CASTSTTVGNEQFF. The sequenced part of the CDR3 DNA is TGTGCCAGCACCTCTACGACTGTCGGCAATGAG.

As for this clone: The sequence runs out 3 residues before the end of the CDR3; the remainder is reconstructed from the germline J gene. The chain employs TRBV5-1 and TRBJ2-3; 8 bases line up with TRBD2. From germline, CDR1 is SGHRS and CDR2 YFSETQ. The CDR3 totals 17 residues. V lost 3 bases to trimming and J lost 6 bases; unmatched junction nucleotides: 15. The sequenced CDR3 bases are TGCGCCAGCAGCTCAGGGGCGGGGGGAGCCCGTCCGGATACG. This encodes CASSSGAGGARPDT. From start to end, the CDR3 is CASSSGAGGARPDTQYF. The whole variable domain, remainder taken from reference TRBV5-1 and TRBJ2-3, is KAGVTQTPRYLIKTRGQQVTLSCSPISGHRSVSWYQQTPGQGLQFLFEYFSETQRNKGNFPGRFSGRQFSNSRSEMNVSTLELGDSALYLCASSSGAGGARPDTQYFGPGTRLTVL.

Concerning this clone: The sequence runs out 3 residues before the end of the CDR3; the remainder is reconstructed from the germline J gene. The genes are TRBV14 and TRBJ2-1, with D uncertain. This CDR3 contains 14 residues. Germline assignment: CDR1 SGHDN and CDR2 FVKESK. Trimming stripped 0 bases from V and 9 bases from J, with 12 bases between. The part of the CDR3 DNA that was read is TGTGCCAGCAGCCAAGACCCGGTCGCCGGTGAG. Encoded protein: CASSQDPVAGE. The whole CDR3 region reads CASSQDPVAGEQFF.

Comments on this clone: The read terminates 3 residues before the CDR3 end, so the remaining end is supplied by the germline J gene. The J gene is TRBJ2-1, the V gene TRBV5-1, with 9 bases fitting TRBD2. CDR1 and CDR2 (germline): SGHRS, YFSETQ. After removal of 0 bases from V and 2 bases from J, the junction contained 0 bases not matched to a gene. The CDR3 spans 15 residues. The sequenced CDR3 bases are TGCGCCAGCAGCTTGGTAGCGGGAGCCTACAATGAG. Translation gives CASSLVAGAYNE. Given in full, the CDR3 is CASSLVAGAYNEQFF.

Remarks on this clone: The CDR3 end lies 3 residues beyond the end of the read and is filled in from the germline J gene. This sequence joins TRBV5-1 and TRBJ2-7; possibly TRBD2 for D (5 bases). With 2 bases removed from V and 2 bases from J, the gap between germline ends came to 11 bases. Germline V gene data show CDR1 as SGHRS and CDR2 as YFSETQ. The CDR3 runs 14 residues. The CDR3 protein is CASSLISGAYEQYF. CDR3 bases read: TGCGCCAGCAGCTTAATAAGCGGAGCCTACGAG. Filled out from reference TRBV5-1 and TRBJ2-7, the complete variable domain reads KAGVTQTPRYLIKTRGQQVTLSCSPISGHRSVSWYQQTPGQGLQFLFEYFSETQRNKGNFPGRFSGRQFSNSRSEMNVSTLELGDSALYLCASSLISGAYEQYFGPGTRLTVT.

Concerning this clone: Sequencing ends 3 residues short of the CDR3 end; the germline J gene provides the rest. The V and J genes are TRBV2 and TRBJ2-2; 7 bases fit TRBD1. The CDR3 loop spans 14 amino acids. From germline, CDR1 is SNHLY and CDR2 FYNNEI. CDR3 DNA, as far as it was read: TGTGCCAGCAGTCAGGGACAGTTAAATGAAAAG. The encoded protein is CASSQGQLNEK. The full CDR3 protein is CASSQGQLNEKLFF.

A word on this clone: The read stops 3 residues short of the end of the CDR3; the missing end is completed from the germline J gene. This chain links TRBV6-2 or TRBV6-3 with TRBJ2-7, with a weak D call TRBD1 (6 bases). The V end lost 6 bases, the J end lost 6 bases, and 18 bases lay between the germline ends. The germline gives CDR1 MNHEY, CDR2 SVGEGT. This CDR3 has 14 residues. CDR3 bases read: TGTGCCAGCAGCCGCGGACAGACCCTTTCCGAG. Translated, it gives CASSRGQTLSE. The complete CDR3 protein is CASSRGQTLSEQYF.

Points on this clone: Coverage ceases 3 residues before the CDR3 finishes, and the germline J gene fills in the end. The chain recombines TRBV2 with TRBJ1-1; 7 nucleotides match TRBD1. V lost 6 bases, J lost 4 bases, and 8 bases stayed unmatched. The germline gives CDR1 SNHLY, CDR2 FYNNEI. The CDR3 extends over 14 amino acids. The covered CDR3 bases are TGTGCCAGCAGCGGACCCGACAGGGCCACTGAA. Protein sequence: CASSGPDRATE. The entire CDR3 reads CASSGPDRATEAFF.

As regards this clone: Sequencing ends 3 residues short of the CDR3 end; the germline J gene provides the rest. The J gene is TRBJ2-3, the V gene TRBV2; TRBD2 aligns across 10 bases. CDR3 size: 15 residues. V lost 5 bases and J lost 1; bases outside the gene matches: 3. Germline CDR1 and CDR2: SNHLY and FYNNEI. The CDR3 is CASSPGLAGTDTQYF. CDR3 DNA (partial): TGTGCCAGCAGTCCCGGACTAGCGGGCACAGATACG.

Turning to this clone: The DNA ends 3 residues before the CDR3 does, and the rest of the CDR3 is filled in from the germline J gene. The chain has TRBV18 and TRBJ2-7, with 8 nucleotides matching TRBD2. The CDR3 is made up of 15 amino acids. V lost 3 bases to trimming and J lost 0 bases; unmatched junction nucleotides: 4. Germline CDR1 is KGHSH and CDR2 is LQKENI. CDR3 in amino acids: CASSPLAGLSYEQYF. CDR3 bases read: TGTGCCAGCTCACCCCTAGCGGGTCTCTCCTACGAG.